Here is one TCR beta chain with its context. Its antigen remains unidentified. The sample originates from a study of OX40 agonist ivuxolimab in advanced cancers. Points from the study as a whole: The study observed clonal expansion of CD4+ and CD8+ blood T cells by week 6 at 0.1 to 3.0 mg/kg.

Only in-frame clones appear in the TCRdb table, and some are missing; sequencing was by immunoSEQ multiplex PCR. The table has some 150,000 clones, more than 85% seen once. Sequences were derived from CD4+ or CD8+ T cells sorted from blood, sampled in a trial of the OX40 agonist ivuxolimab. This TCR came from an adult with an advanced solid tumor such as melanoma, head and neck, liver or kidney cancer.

For the CDR3, the DNA is TGTGCCAGCAAGGATTCAGGGACTAATGAAAAACTGTTTTTT. Protein product: CASKDSGTNEKLFF. V and J are TRBV28 and TRBJ1-4; D may be TRBD1 (5 bases). Germline CDR1 reads MDHEN; CDR2 reads SYDVKM. The germline V and J ends were trimmed by 7 bases and 2 bases, with 11 bases remaining between them. This CDR3 spans 14 amino acids.